These 25 T cell receptor beta chains share one sample of origin, sequenced in a study of beta chain features in type 1 diabetes. Every isolated RNA sample was fully reverse transcribed, so sequencing captured expressed TCRB transcripts. Libraries were prepared by immunoSEQ multiplex PCR; TCRdb keeps only in-frame clonotypes and omits some of them. The sample has 860,000 or so clones; under 20% are singletons. Sample: naive CD4+ T cells from blood. All receptors derive from a woman in her late teens or twenties in good health.

The V and J genes are TRBV4-2 and TRBJ2-7, with D hard to call. Germline V CDR1 and CDR2: LGHNA, YNFKEQ. The CDR3 is 16 amino acids. The V gene lost 0 bases and the J gene lost 0 bases, with 12 bases spanning the gap. CDR3 residues: CASSQDASRTSYEQYF. The CDR3 nucleotides are TGTGCCAGCAGCCAAGATGCGTCTAGAACCTCCTACGAGCAGTACTTC.

This chain connects TRBV6-6 to TRBJ2-7; 7 nucleotides line up with TRBD1. V shed 0 bases, J shed 2 bases, and the junction held 7 bases outside the gene matches. This CDR3 is 16 amino acids long. Germline CDR1 and CDR2: MNHNY and SVGAGI (reference sequence). The CDR3 reads CASSYSSGQSTYEQYF. CDR3 DNA sequence: TGTGCCAGCAGTTACTCATCGGGACAGTCTACCTACGAGCAGTACTTC.

The chain recombines TRBV28 with TRBJ1-5, with a weak D call TRBD1 (5 bases). The V end was cut by 6 bases, the J end by 7 bases, with 10 bases between. Germline V gene lookup returns CDR1 MDHEN and CDR2 SYDVKM. There are 12 residues in the CDR3. The CDR3 protein is CASRRGSQPQHF. In nucleotides, the CDR3 is TGTGCCAGCAGAAGGGGTTCACAGCCCCAGCATTTT. The whole variable domain, remainder taken from reference TRBV28 and TRBJ1-5, is DVKVTQSSRYLVKRTGEKVFLECVQDMDHENMFWYRQDPGLGLRLIYFSYDVKMKEKGDIPEGYSVSREKKERFSLILESASTNQTSMYLCASRRGSQPQHFGDGTRLSIL.

This clone appeared a few times. The chain is built from TRBV7-2 and TRBJ2-7; no clear D gene. The CDR3 is 13 amino acids. The germline V and J ends were trimmed by 1 base and 4 bases, with 8 bases remaining between them. CDR1 is SGHTA and CDR2 is FQGNSA in the germline V gene. DNA for the CDR3: TGTGCCAGCAGCTTAGAATGGAAGTACGAGCAGTACTTC. It is translated as CASSLEWKYEQYF.

This chain uses TRBV2 with TRBJ1-2; D gene unclear. V dropped 7 bases and J dropped 8 bases, with 14 bases sitting between them. Germline CDR1 SNHLY, CDR2 FYNNEI. The CDR3 consists of 12 residues. CDR3 sequence: CASNRAGLGYTF. The CDR3 DNA sequence: TGTGCCAGCAACCGGGCAGGCTTGGGCTACACCTTC.

This clone was seen a handful of times. The gene calls are TRBV5-6 and TRBJ2-3; no definite D call. CDR1 is SGHDT and CDR2 is YYEEEE in the germline V gene. Trimming left V 1 base short and J 1 base short, with 10 bases between. This CDR3 is built from 15 residues. The CDR3 loop reads CASSLFIRGTDTQYF. The DNA of the CDR3 is TGTGCCAGCAGCTTGTTTATTCGGGGCACAGATACGCAGTATTTT.

DNA for the CDR3: TGTGCCAGCAGCTTGAGGACTAGCATTTCCTACGAGCAGTACTTC. Its protein product is CASSLRTSISYEQYF. The V call is TRBV7-8, the J call TRBJ2-7; 8 bases map to TRBD2. The trim removed 3 bases at V and 1 base at J, leaving 5 bases unmatched. The CDR3 runs to 15 residues. Germline V gene data show CDR1 as SGHVS and CDR2 as FQNEAQ.

V is TRBV5-4 and J is TRBJ2-3; 9 bases are a match to TRBD1. Germline V gives CDR1 SGHNT, CDR2 YYREEE (reference sequence). The CDR3 spans 16 residues. Trimming took 4 bases from V and 2 from J; bases not matched to a gene: 8. CDR3 loop: CASSPGGTGFTDTQYF. The CDR3 DNA sequence: TGTGCCAGCAGCCCTGGAGGGACAGGGTTCACAGATACGCAGTATTTT.

The chain is built from TRBV5-1 and TRBJ2-1; TRBD2 might be the D (6 bases). The germline gives CDR1 SGHRS, CDR2 YFSETQ. The V end was cut by 5 bases, the J end by 1 base, with 10 bases between. This CDR3 is built from 14 residues. CDR3 residues: CASRTGESYNEQFF. CDR3 bases: TGCGCCAGCAGGACGGGAGAATCCTACAATGAGCAGTTCTTC. Based on the CDR3 plus reference TRBV5-1 and TRBJ2-1, the full variable domain is KAGVTQTPRYLIKTRGQQVTLSCSPISGHRSVSWYQQTPGQGLQFLFEYFSETQRNKGNFPGRFSGRQFSNSRSEMNVSTLELGDSALYLCASRTGESYNEQFFGPGTRLTVL.

J is TRBJ2-3 and V is TRBV2; the D gene is possibly TRBD2 (6 bases). CDR3 length: 15 amino acids. Trimming shortened V by 3 bases and J by 2 bases, and 12 bases separated the two germline ends. CDR1 and CDR2 from the germline V gene are SNHLY and FYNNEI. This CDR3 is CASSELLAATDTQYF. The CDR3 DNA sequence: TGTGCCAGCAGTGAGCTACTAGCAGCCACAGATACGCAGTATTTT. The full variable domain, in which reference TRBV2 and TRBJ2-3 provide the parts outside the CDR3, is EPEVTQTPSHQVTQMGQEVILRCVPISNHLYFYWYRQILGQKVEFLVSFYNNEISEKSEIFDDQFSVERPDGSNFTLKIRSTKLEDSAMYFCASSELLAATDTQYFGPGTRLTVL.

This clone has just one count. Other nucleotide sequences from this sample produce the same CDR3. The chain has TRBV11-2 and TRBJ2-1; 8 bases align to TRBD2. The CDR3 is 18 residues long. The trim removed 5 bases at V and 1 base at J, leaving 13 bases unmatched. Per the germline V gene, CDR1 is SGHAT and CDR2 is FQNNGV. CDR3 DNA: TGTGCCAGCAGCGGGAGTAGCCCCAGCGGGAGATCCTACAATGAGCAGTTCTTC. It is translated as CASSGSSPSGRSYNEQFF.

The chain combines TRBV27 with TRBJ2-1; D might be TRBD2 (5 bases). The CDR3 sequence is 15 residues long. Germline V gene sequence: CDR1 MNHEY, CDR2 SMNVEV (reference sequence). V lost 6 bases and J lost 4, with 16 bases in between. The CDR3 bases are TGTGCCAGCAGGCGGACTCCTACCCCTTACAATGAGCAGTTCTTC. This codes for CASRRTPTPYNEQFF.

This clone was seen a few times. The chain links TRBV4-2 to TRBJ1-3, with D uncertain. CDR3 length: 15 residues. V lost 0 bases and J 0 bases, leaving 6 bases between the germline ends. CDR1 is LGHNA and CDR2 is YNFKEQ in the germline V gene. This chain's CDR3 is CASSQEKGSGNTIYF. The CDR3, as DNA: TGTGCCAGCAGCCAAGAAAAGGGCTCTGGAAACACCATATATTTT.

In its sample, this clone was seen a few times. V is TRBV7-9 and J is TRBJ2-7; no firm D call. V was trimmed by 5 bases and J by 2 bases, leaving 13 bases between them. CDR1 and CDR2 from the germline V gene are SEHNR and FQNEAQ (reference sequence). The CDR3 loop spans 14 amino acids. CDR3 coding DNA: TGTGCCAGCAGCCAGAATGGGGTAACCTACGAGCAGTACTTC. Protein: CASSQNGVTYEQYF. Supplemented by reference TRBV7-9 and TRBJ2-7, the full variable domain reads DTGVSQNPRHKITKRGQNVTFRCDPISEHNRLYWYRQTLGQGPEFLTYFQNEAQLEKSRLLSDRFSAERPKGSFSTLEIQRTEQGDSAMYLCASSQNGVTYEQYFGPGTRLTVT.

This clone was detected a few times. Within the sample, other DNA sequences also encode this same CDR3. CDR3 DNA: TGTGCCAGCAGCACCGACAGTCGTAATGAAAAACTGTTTTTT. Amino acids: CASSTDSRNEKLFF. The chain carries TRBV7-2 and TRBJ1-4, with D possibly matching TRBD1 (5 bases). V was pared by 5 bases and J by 4 bases, with 11 bases between. This CDR3 is built from 14 residues. Per germline, CDR1 SGHTA and CDR2 FQGNSA.

The chain is built from TRBV7-2 and TRBJ2-5; unclear D gene. V lost 5 bases and J lost 6, with 10 bases in between. In germline, CDR1 is SGHTA, CDR2 FQGNSA. The CDR3 has 12 amino acids. The CDR3 loop reads CASSPTRKTQYF. The CDR3 DNA is TGTGCCAGCAGCCCGACACGAAAGACCCAGTACTTC.

CDR3 sequence: CASSLSGLTDTQYF. Here the CDR3 DNA reads TGCGCCAGCAGCCTTAGCGGGCTCACAGATACGCAGTATTTT. The chain is built from TRBV4-1 and TRBJ2-3; TRBD2 aligns across 7 bases. This CDR3 is 14 amino acids long. Trimming at V came to 4 bases and at J to 2 bases, leaving 3 bases not matched to a gene. Germline loops: CDR1 MGHRA, CDR2 YSYEKL.

The V and J genes are TRBV10-3 and TRBJ2-7, with no clear D. There are 12 residues in the CDR3. Germline V gene data show CDR1 as ENHRY and CDR2 as SYGVKD. Trimming removed 2 bases at V and 2 bases at J, with 4 bases between. The CDR3 DNA reads as TGTGCCATCAGTGAGACCACCTACGAGCAGTACTTC. Protein: CAISETTYEQYF.

This rearrangement joins TRBV6-5 to TRBJ2-7; no reliable D call. Per the germline V gene, CDR1 is MNHEY and CDR2 is SVGAGI. V dropped 6 bases and J dropped 1 base, with 16 bases sitting between them. This CDR3 is 15 amino acids long. CDR3 region: CASSRNSITSYEQYF. The DNA of the CDR3 is TGTGCCAGCAGCCGTAATAGTATTACTTCCTACGAGCAGTACTTC.

This clone was observed a handful of times. The chain recombines TRBV7-9 with TRBJ2-6; 7 bases line up with TRBD2. The germline gives CDR1 SEHNR, CDR2 FQNEAQ (reference sequence). The CDR3 contains 16 residues. V was clipped by 5 bases and J by 1 base; unmatched bases: 5. In nucleotides, the CDR3 is TGTGCCAGCAGCCCTGGGAGGGATTCTGGGGCCAACGTCCTGACTTTC. Translated: CASSPGRDSGANVLTF.

The rearrangement links TRBV5-4 to TRBJ2-1, with TRBD2 identical over 11 bases. V dropped 2 bases and J dropped 10; count of bases not matched to a gene: 8. The CDR3 is 15 residues long. Germline values: CDR1 SGHNT, CDR2 YYREEE (reference sequence). CDR3 bases: TGTGCCAGCAGCTTACCGGGGGCTAGCGGGAGGGAGCAGTTCTTC. It encodes CASSLPGASGREQFF. Full variable domain (missing parts from reference TRBV5-4 and TRBJ2-1): ETGVTQSPTHLIKTRGQQVTLRCSSQSGHNTVSWYQQALGQGPQFIFQYYREEENGRGNFPPRFSGLQFPNYSSELNVNALELDDSALYLCASSLPGASGREQFFGPGTRLTVL.

V gene TRBV4-3 combines with J gene TRBJ2-1; TRBD1 aligns across 7 bases. CDR3 length equals 16 residues. Per the germline V gene, CDR1 is LGHNA and CDR2 is YSLEER. V lost 0 bases to trimming and J lost 3 bases; unmatched junction nucleotides: 5. The CDR3 DNA reads as TGCGCCAGCAGCCAAGACGACAGGGTAAACTACAATGAGCAGTTCTTC. It encodes CASSQDDRVNYNEQFF.

A few counts support this clone. The chain employs TRBV4-2 and TRBJ1-1, with D unresolved. Germline CDR1 and CDR2: LGHNA and YNFKEQ. The CDR3 runs 13 residues. V was clipped by 2 bases and J by 5 bases, with 9 bases between them. The CDR3 protein is CASSQIRDTEAFF. DNA for the CDR3: TGTGCCAGCAGCCAAATAAGGGATACTGAAGCTTTCTTT.

This clone was picked up a small number of times. The gene calls are TRBV2 and TRBJ2-1; no firm D call. V lost 7 bases and J lost 15, with 19 bases in between. Germline V gives CDR1 SNHLY, CDR2 FYNNEI. The CDR3 extends over 12 amino acids. The CDR3 loop is CASTWTSFRPFF. CDR3 in DNA: TGTGCCAGCACCTGGACGAGTTTTCGTCCGTTCTTC.

This clone has more than one count but fewer than ten. The V gene is TRBV4-1, the J gene TRBJ2-7; TRBD1 aligns across 7 bases. Germline CDR1 and CDR2: MGHRA and YSYEKL. This CDR3 comprises 16 residues. V shed 1 base, J shed 2 bases, and the junction held 8 bases outside the gene matches. The chain's CDR3 is CASSQAPGTAPYEQYF. The CDR3 DNA sequence: TGCGCCAGCAGCCAAGCTCCCGGGACAGCCCCCTACGAGCAGTACTTC.